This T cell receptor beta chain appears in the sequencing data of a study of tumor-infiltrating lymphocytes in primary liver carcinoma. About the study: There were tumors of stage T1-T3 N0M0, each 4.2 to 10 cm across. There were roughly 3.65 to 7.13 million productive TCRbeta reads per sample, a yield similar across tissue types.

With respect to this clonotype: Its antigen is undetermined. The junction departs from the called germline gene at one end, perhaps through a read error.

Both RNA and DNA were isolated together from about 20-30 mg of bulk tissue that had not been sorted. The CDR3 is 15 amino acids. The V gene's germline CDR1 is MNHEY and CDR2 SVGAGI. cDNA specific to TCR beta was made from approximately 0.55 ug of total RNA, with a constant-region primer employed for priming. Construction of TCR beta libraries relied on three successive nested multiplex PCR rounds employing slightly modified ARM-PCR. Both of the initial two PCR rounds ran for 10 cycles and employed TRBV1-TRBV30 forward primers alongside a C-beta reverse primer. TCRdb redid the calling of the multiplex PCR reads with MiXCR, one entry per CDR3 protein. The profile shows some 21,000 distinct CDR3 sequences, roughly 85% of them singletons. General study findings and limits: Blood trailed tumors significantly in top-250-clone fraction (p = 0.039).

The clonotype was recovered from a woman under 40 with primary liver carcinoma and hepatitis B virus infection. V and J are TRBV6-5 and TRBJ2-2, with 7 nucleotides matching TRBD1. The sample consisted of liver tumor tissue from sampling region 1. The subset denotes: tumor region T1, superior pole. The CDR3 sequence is CTSSPLTGFTGELFF. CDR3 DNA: TGTACCAGCAGTCCGCTGACAGGGTTTACCGGGGAGCTGTTTTTT.